The T cell receptor (beta chain) under discussion was sequenced for a study of human CD8 memory T cell subsets. Investigators built TCR beta libraries using UMI-labeled 5' RACE. TCRdb reprocessed the 5' RACE reads, with one entry per CDR3 protein and no DNA. Its clone listing holds fewer than 20,000 distinct CDR3 sequences. Negative magnetic separation was used for the enrichment of total CD8+ T cells. The CDR3 spans 14 residues. To note about this clonotype: What it binds is unknown.

Points from the study as a whole: Only T cell receptor beta chains were sequenced in this study.

Specimen: CD8+ T cells from PBMCs. The chain recombines TRBV12-3 or TRBV12-4 with TRBJ1-1. The source of this sequence is a human donor in good health. CDR3 sequence reads: CASSFNGGNTEAFF.